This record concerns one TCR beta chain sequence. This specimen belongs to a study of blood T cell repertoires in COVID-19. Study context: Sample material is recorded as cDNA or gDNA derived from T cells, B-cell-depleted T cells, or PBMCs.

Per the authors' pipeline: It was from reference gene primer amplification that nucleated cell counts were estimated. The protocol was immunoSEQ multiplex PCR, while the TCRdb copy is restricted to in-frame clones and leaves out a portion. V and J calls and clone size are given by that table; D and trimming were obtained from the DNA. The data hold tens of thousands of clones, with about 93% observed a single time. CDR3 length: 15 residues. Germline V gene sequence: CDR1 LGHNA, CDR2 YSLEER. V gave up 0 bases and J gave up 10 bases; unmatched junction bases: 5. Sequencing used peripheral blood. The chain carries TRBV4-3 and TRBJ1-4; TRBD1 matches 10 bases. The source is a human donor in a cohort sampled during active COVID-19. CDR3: CASSQEIGQGVKLFF. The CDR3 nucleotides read TGCGCCAGCAGCCAAGAAATTGGACAGGGGGTAAAACTGTTTTTT.